This T cell receptor beta chain emerged from a study of early T cells in non-severe SARS-CoV-2 infection. Study overall: Sequencing of unsorted whole blood was done on bulk RNA, leaving chains unpaired.

Individual cDNA molecules received unique molecular identifiers during library preparation. Each CDR3 protein is one row after TCRdb ran MiXCR on the 5' RACE reads. Of roughly 70,000 distinct CDR3 sequences in the sample, approximately 12% were seen once. From germline, CDR1 is MNHEY and CDR2 SVGEGT. This CDR3 has 15 residues. V lost 2 bases to trimming and J lost 9 bases, with 17 bases between them. This TCR was sampled from an adult who was a healthcare worker with PCR-confirmed SARS-CoV-2 infection or an uninfected control (not recorded which). The sample taken for sequencing was whole blood. This sequence joins TRBV6-2 or TRBV6-3 and TRBJ1-3; D perhaps matches TRBD1 (6 bases). In DNA form, the CDR3 reads TGTGCCAGCAGTTACGCGGACAGAGCCAGCGGCACCATATATTTT. Residues: CASSYADRASGTIYF.